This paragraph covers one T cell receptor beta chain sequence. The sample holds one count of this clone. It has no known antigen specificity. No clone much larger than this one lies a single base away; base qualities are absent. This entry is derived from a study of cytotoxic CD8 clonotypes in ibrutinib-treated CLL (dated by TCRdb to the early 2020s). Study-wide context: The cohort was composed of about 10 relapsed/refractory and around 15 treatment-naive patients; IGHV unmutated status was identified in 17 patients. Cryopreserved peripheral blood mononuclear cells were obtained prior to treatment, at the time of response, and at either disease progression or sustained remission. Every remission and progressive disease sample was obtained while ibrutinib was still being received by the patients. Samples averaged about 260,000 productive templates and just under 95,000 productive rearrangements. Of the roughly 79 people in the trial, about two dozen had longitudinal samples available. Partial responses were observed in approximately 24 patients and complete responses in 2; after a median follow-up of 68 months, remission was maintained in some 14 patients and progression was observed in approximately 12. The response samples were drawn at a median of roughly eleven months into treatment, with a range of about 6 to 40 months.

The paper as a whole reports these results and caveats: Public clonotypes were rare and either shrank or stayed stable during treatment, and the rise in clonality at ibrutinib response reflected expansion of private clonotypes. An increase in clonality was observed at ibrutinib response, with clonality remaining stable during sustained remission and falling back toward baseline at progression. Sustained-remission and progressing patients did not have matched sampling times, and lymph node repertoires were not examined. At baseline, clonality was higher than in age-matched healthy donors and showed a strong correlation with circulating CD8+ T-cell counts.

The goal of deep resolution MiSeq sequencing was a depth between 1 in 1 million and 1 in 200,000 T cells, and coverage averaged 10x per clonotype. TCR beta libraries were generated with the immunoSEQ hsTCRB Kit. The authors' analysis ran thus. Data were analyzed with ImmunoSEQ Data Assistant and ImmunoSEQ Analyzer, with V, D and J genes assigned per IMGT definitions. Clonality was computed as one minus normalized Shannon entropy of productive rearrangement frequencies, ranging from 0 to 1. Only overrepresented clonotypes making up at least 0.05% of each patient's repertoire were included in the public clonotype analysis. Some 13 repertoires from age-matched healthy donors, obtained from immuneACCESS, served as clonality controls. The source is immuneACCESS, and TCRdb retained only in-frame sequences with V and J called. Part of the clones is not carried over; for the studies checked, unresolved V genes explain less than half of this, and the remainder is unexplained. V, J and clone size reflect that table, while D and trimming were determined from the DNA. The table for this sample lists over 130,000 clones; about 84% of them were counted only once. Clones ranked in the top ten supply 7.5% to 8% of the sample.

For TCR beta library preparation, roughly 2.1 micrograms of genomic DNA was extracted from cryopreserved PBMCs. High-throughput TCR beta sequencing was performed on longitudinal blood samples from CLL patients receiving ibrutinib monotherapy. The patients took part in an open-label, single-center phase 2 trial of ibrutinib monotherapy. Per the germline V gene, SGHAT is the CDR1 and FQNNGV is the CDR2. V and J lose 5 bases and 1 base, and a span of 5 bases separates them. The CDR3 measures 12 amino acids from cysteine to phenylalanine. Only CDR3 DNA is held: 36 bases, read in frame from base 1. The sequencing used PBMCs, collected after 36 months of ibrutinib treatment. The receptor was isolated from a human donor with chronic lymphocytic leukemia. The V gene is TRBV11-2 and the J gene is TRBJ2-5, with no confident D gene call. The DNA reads TGTGCCAGCAGCCCCCCCCAAGAGACCCAGTACTTC. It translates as CASSPPQETQYF. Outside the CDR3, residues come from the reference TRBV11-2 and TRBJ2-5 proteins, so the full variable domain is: EAGVAQSPRYKIIEKRQSVAFWCNPISGHATLYWYQQILGQGPKLLIQFQNNGVVDDSQLPKDRFSAERLKGVDSTLKIQPAKLEDSAVYLCASSPPQETQYFGPGTRLLVL.